The clone carrying this TCR beta chain was found many times. Both iRepertoire HTBI primers and Arm-PCR of CDR3 regions were used to build the TCR beta libraries. MiXCR, run by TCRdb on the multiplex PCR reads, gives a single entry per CDR3 protein. The table includes a few hundred thousand distinct CDR3 sequences, roughly a quarter detected once. The sample comes from a study of regulatory T cells in long-lasting Graves disease. Time point here: persistent/refractory GD, antithyroid drugs over 5 years with positive TRAb. Extracted PBMC RNA gave rise to the TCR library. The CDR3 has 10 amino acids. Germline loops: CDR1 DFQATT, CDR2 SNEGSKA (reference sequence). Trimming removed 3 bases from V and 8 bases from J, with 7 bases in between.

This clonotype originated in a female donor with Graves disease. Sequences were derived from peripheral blood mononuclear cells (PBMCs), sampled when the disease was refractory, from a patient treated with antithyroid drugs. This rearrangement joins TRBV20-1 to TRBJ1-1, with D unresolved. The CDR3 here is CSASREEAFF. CDR3 DNA: TGCAGTGCTAGTAGGGAGGAAGCTTTCTTT.